The 31 T cell receptor beta chains below all came from one sample that was sequenced in a study of cytomegalovirus exposure and HLA in healthy donors. With 60 Vbeta and 13 Jbeta primers, the PCR was carried out. TCRdb's table, derived via immunoSEQ multiplex PCR, lists solely in-frame clones and lacks some. This sample has approximately 100,000 clones, with 81% found just once. The sample consisted of PBMCs. The receptors here all came from a woman aged 25 to 39 in good health and CMV-seronegative.

The rearrangement links TRBV7-9 to TRBJ1-1, with D perhaps matching TRBD1 (5 bases). Per germline, CDR1 SEHNR and CDR2 FQNEAQ (reference sequence). The CDR3 extends over 15 amino acids. V was pared by 1 base and J by 6 bases, with 15 bases between. The CDR3 region is CASSLVKGRSPEAFF. For the CDR3, the DNA is TGTGCCAGCAGCTTAGTAAAGGGGAGGTCCCCTGAAGCTTTCTTT. Full variable domain (rest looked up from reference TRBV7-9 and TRBJ1-1): DTGVSQNPRHKITKRGQNVTFRCDPISEHNRLYWYRQTLGQGPEFLTYFQNEAQLEKSRLLSDRFSAERPKGSFSTLEIQRTEQGDSAMYLCASSLVKGRSPEAFFGQGTRLTVV.

The chain employs TRBV19 and TRBJ2-1; 8 bases line up with TRBD2. Germline V lookup: CDR1 LNHDA, CDR2 SQIVND (reference sequence). The CDR3 has 14 residues. V shed 5 bases, J shed 4 bases, and the junction held 4 bases outside the gene matches. The DNA of the CDR3 is TGTGCCAGTAGTTCGCCTAGCGGGTACAATGAGCAGTTCTTC. Encoded protein: CASSSPSGYNEQFF. Drawing the rest from reference TRBV19 and TRBJ2-1, the complete variable domain is DGGITQSPKYLFRKEGQNVTLSCEQNLNHDAMYWYRQDPGQGLRLIYYSQIVNDFQKGDIAEGYSVSREKKESFPLTVTSAQKNPTAFYLCASSSPSGYNEQFFGPGTRLTVL.

V and J are TRBV11-1 and TRBJ2-7; 7 bases align to TRBD2. Trimming removed 4 bases from V and 1 base from J; junction bases left unmatched: 10. The CDR3 length is 16 residues. Germline CDR1 SGHAT, CDR2 FQDESV (reference sequence). This CDR3 is CASSYPPSGKSYEQYF. In DNA, the CDR3 is TGTGCCAGCAGCTACCCCCCTAGCGGCAAATCCTACGAGCAGTACTTC.

This rearrangement joins TRBV27 to TRBJ2-7; TRBD2 aligns across 8 bases. The CDR3 consists of 15 residues. Germline trimming cut 6 bases from V and 1 base from J; bases unmatched to any gene: 8. In germline, CDR1 is MNHEY, CDR2 SMNVEV (reference sequence). Here the CDR3 reads CASSRGLAASYEQYF. Written as DNA, the CDR3 is TGTGCCAGCAGCCGAGGACTAGCAGCGTCCTACGAGCAGTACTTC.

The chain is built from TRBV18 and TRBJ1-2; 10 bases match TRBD1. The CDR3 is 16 amino acids. Germline V gene sequence: CDR1 KGHSH, CDR2 LQKENI. Trimming took 5 bases from V and 6 from J; bases not matched to a gene: 12. The CDR3 bases are TGTGCCAGCTCAACCTCTAGTTGGGGACAGGGGAATGGCTACACCTTC. As protein: CASSTSSWGQGNGYTF.

V usage is TRBV6-1 and J usage is TRBJ2-2; 8 bases agree with TRBD2. The germline gives CDR1 MNHNS, CDR2 SASEGT. The CDR3 runs to 17 residues. Trimming took 3 bases from V and 6 from J; bases not matched to a gene: 12. CDR3 in amino acids: CASSDPAGVSGAGELFF. The CDR3 bases are TGTGCCAGCAGTGACCCAGCGGGAGTCTCGGGCGCCGGGGAGCTGTTTTTT.

The chain links TRBV7-7 to TRBJ2-2; the D gene is possibly TRBD1 (6 bases). Germline CDR1 SSHAT, CDR2 FNYEAQ (reference sequence). The CDR3 has 14 amino acids. V lost 6 bases to trimming and J lost 6 bases, with 14 bases between them. The CDR3 DNA sequence: TGTGCCAGCAGTACACAGGGACGGTCCGGGGAGCTGTTTTTT. As protein: CASSTQGRSGELFF.

The chain is built from TRBV27 and TRBJ2-3, with 11 bases lining up with TRBD2. Per the germline V gene, CDR1 is MNHEY and CDR2 is SMNVEV (reference sequence). V trimming: 2 bases; J trimming: 5 bases; junction bases outside the gene matches: 0. CDR3 size: 14 residues. DNA of the CDR3: TGTGCCAGCAGTTTACTAGCGGGAGGAGATACGCAGTATTTT. This translates into CASSLLAGGDTQYF.

This sequence joins TRBV25-1 and TRBJ2-3, with 8 bases that match TRBD1. J lost 0 bases, V lost 6 bases, and 14 bases had no gene match. This CDR3 is 18 amino acids long. Germline CDR1 reads MGHDK; CDR2 reads SYGVNS. Here the CDR3 DNA reads TGTGCCAGCAGCAGGTGGGCTGGTACAGGGGGTAGCACAGATACGCAGTATTTT. As protein: CASSRWAGTGGSTDTQYF.

The chain recombines TRBV4-1 with TRBJ1-2; 7 bases agree with TRBD1. The CDR3 totals 18 residues. Germline values: CDR1 MGHRA, CDR2 YSYEKL. With V trimmed by 1 base and J by 4 bases, 15 bases remained unmatched. CDR3 nucleotides: TGCGCCAGCAGCCAAGGGCCCTCTCCGGCAGGGGGAGGCTATGGCTACACCTTC. This encodes CASSQGPSPAGGGYGYTF.

The V and J genes are TRBV28 and TRBJ2-1; D not certain. Trimming shortened V by 6 bases and J by 2 bases, and 8 bases separated the two germline ends. The CDR3 length is 13 residues. Per germline, CDR1 MDHEN and CDR2 SYDVKM. For the CDR3, the DNA is TGTGCCAGCAGCCTCCGGGCCTACAATGAGCAGTTCTTC. Protein sequence: CASSLRAYNEQFF.

The chain is built from TRBV19 and TRBJ1-1; D remains ambiguous. Trimming removed 3 bases at V and 1 base at J, with 9 bases between. CDR1 and CDR2 from the germline V gene are LNHDA and SQIVND (reference sequence). CDR3 size: 14 residues. Here the CDR3 reads CASSISAENTEAFF. CDR3 nucleotides: TGTGCCAGTAGTATTTCGGCGGAGAACACTGAAGCTTTCTTT.

The V and J genes are TRBV2 and TRBJ2-1; 7 nucleotides agree with TRBD1. The CDR3 is made up of 13 amino acids. Looked up from germline, CDR1 is SNHLY and CDR2 is FYNNEI. V trimming: 6 bases; J trimming: 8 bases; junction bases outside the gene matches: 7. CDR3 bases: TGTGCCAGCAGCGTCCACAGGGGTGATGAGCAGTTCTTC. Encoded protein: CASSVHRGDEQFF.

The chain employs TRBV19 and TRBJ1-2; 7 nucleotides match TRBD1. J was trimmed by 4 bases and V by 6 bases; bases with no gene match: 11. Germline V gives CDR1 LNHDA, CDR2 SQIVND (reference sequence). The length of the CDR3 is 15 residues. The CDR3 is CASRGIQGGLYGYTF. The CDR3 bases are TGTGCCAGTAGGGGAATCCAGGGGGGACTCTATGGCTACACCTTC. The entire variable domain, with the rest obtained from reference TRBV19 and TRBJ1-2, is as follows: DGGITQSPKYLFRKEGQNVTLSCEQNLNHDAMYWYRQDPGQGLRLIYYSQIVNDFQKGDIAEGYSVSREKKESFPLTVTSAQKNPTAFYLCASRGIQGGLYGYTFGSGTRLTVV.

This clone appeared once. The V call is TRBV5-1, the J call TRBJ2-1; maybe TRBD1 (6 bases). Germline V gene lookup returns CDR1 SGHRS and CDR2 YFSETQ. V lost 4 bases, J lost 6 bases, and 29 bases lay in between. The CDR3 has 19 residues. CDR3 loop: CASSRGNRDIGGSSNEQFF. The CDR3 nucleotides are TGCGCCAGCAGCCGGGGAAACCGGGACATCGGTGGATCGTCCAATGAGCAGTTCTTC.

The CDR3 bases are TGTGCCAGCAGCTTGGAGACTACCACCTACGAGCAGTACTTC. Translating gives CASSLETTTYEQYF. The V and J genes are TRBV5-4 and TRBJ2-7; tentative D call: TRBD2 (5 bases). The CDR3 has 14 residues. Germline CDR1 and CDR2: SGHNT and YYREEE (reference sequence). V was cut by 0 bases and J by 2 bases, with 9 bases left in between.

This rearrangement joins TRBV7-8 to TRBJ1-5; a weak D match, TRBD1 (6 bases). Trimming cost V 1 base and J 2 bases, with 9 bases left between them. The CDR3 spans 15 residues. Per germline, CDR1 SGHVS and CDR2 FQNEAQ. This CDR3 reads CASSLDRVGNQPQHF. The CDR3 DNA sequence: TGTGCCAGCAGCTTAGACAGGGTTGGCAATCAGCCCCAGCATTTT.

The chain recombines TRBV7-3 with TRBJ2-3, with D maybe TRBD2 (6 bases). CDR1 is SGHTA and CDR2 is FQGTGA in the germline V gene. CDR3 length: 15 residues. V was pared by 5 bases and J by 5 bases, with 17 bases between. The CDR3 protein is CASSVSGYRGDTQYF. For the CDR3, the DNA is TGTGCCAGCAGCGTTAGCGGCTACCGGGGAGATACGCAGTATTTT.

The genes are TRBV28 and TRBJ2-3; TRBD2 agrees at 11 bases. The CDR3 has 18 amino acids. CDR1 is MDHEN and CDR2 is SYDVKM in the germline V gene. The J segment lost 2 bases and the V segment lost 1 base, leaving 8 bases of the junction unmatched. CDR3 coding DNA: TGTGCCAGCAGTTTATCCTTTTCTAGCGGGAGGATCACAGATACGCAGTATTTT. Translation: CASSLSFSSGRITDTQYF.

This chain's CDR3 is CASSFFGQGRNEAFF. The CDR3, as DNA: TGTGCCAGCAGTTTCTTCGGACAGGGGCGGAATGAAGCTTTCTTT. The rearrangement joins TRBV28 to TRBJ1-1, with TRBD1 identical over 9 bases. With V trimmed by 3 bases and J by 7 bases, 9 bases remained unmatched. Per the germline V gene, CDR1 is MDHEN and CDR2 is SYDVKM. The CDR3 has 15 residues.

The V and J genes are TRBV7-2 and TRBJ2-5; 7 bases line up with TRBD2. Gene TRBJ2-7 matches the end of the DNA better, so the J call may be wrong. Germline CDR1 reads SGHTA; CDR2 reads FQGNSA. The CDR3 loop spans 15 amino acids. CDR3 coding DNA: TGTGCCAGCAGCTTGGCCGGGGGAGGGGCCTACGAGCAGTACTTC. Its protein is CASSLAGGGAYEQYF.

This clone has only one observation. J is TRBJ2-1 and V is TRBV5-1, with a possible D match to TRBD2 (5 bases). The germline gives CDR1 SGHRS, CDR2 YFSETQ. V shed 6 bases and J shed 0 bases, with 13 bases lying between them. The CDR3 sequence is 15 residues long. The chain's CDR3 is CASKDRGSSYNEQFF. DNA of the CDR3: TGCGCCAGCAAGGATCGAGGGAGCTCCTACAATGAGCAGTTCTTC.

In its sample, this clone was seen once. The rearrangement joins TRBV28 to TRBJ2-5, with 7 positions matching TRBD1. V was clipped by 6 bases and J by 1 base; unmatched bases: 11. Germline-derived CDR1 and CDR2 are MDHEN and SYDVKM. The CDR3 contains 16 residues. The CDR3 DNA sequence: TGTGCCAGCAGATCGACAGGGAAAGCGCGCCAAGAGACCCAGTACTTC. It is translated as CASRSTGKARQETQYF.

The J gene is TRBJ1-5, the V gene TRBV5-8; 9 bases agree with TRBD1. CDR1 and CDR2 (germline): SGHTS, YDEGEE. The V segment lost 3 bases and the J segment 5 bases; nucleotides outside the gene matches: 3. CDR3 length: 14 amino acids. Written as DNA, the CDR3 is TGTGCCAGCAGCTCAAGGACAGGGGATCAGCCCCAGCATTTT. Its protein is CASSSRTGDQPQHF. The full variable domain, in which reference TRBV5-8 and TRBJ1-5 provide the parts outside the CDR3, is EAGVTQSPTHLIKTRGQQATLRCSPISGHTSVYWYQQALGLGLQFLLWYDEGEERNRGNFPPRFSGRQFPNYSSELNVNALELEDSALYLCASSSRTGDQPQHFGDGTRLSIL.

The V and J genes are TRBV5-4 and TRBJ2-3; maybe TRBD1 (6 bases). Germline CDR1 and CDR2: SGHNT and YYREEE (reference sequence). The CDR3 spans 14 residues. The V end lost 2 bases, the J end lost 0 bases, and 7 bases lay between the germline ends. The chain's CDR3 is CASSFGQSTDTQYF. The DNA of the CDR3 is TGTGCCAGCAGCTTTGGACAGAGCACAGATACGCAGTATTTT.

The chain joins TRBV11-2 to TRBJ1-1, with TRBD1 identical over 9 bases. Trimming removed 4 bases from V and 7 bases from J; junction bases left unmatched: 7. Germline lookup yields CDR1 SGHAT and CDR2 FQNNGV. CDR3 length: 14 amino acids. Here the CDR3 reads CASSSLQGAGEAFF. DNA for the CDR3: TGTGCCAGCAGCTCCCTACAGGGGGCGGGTGAAGCTTTCTTT.

The rearrangement joins TRBV5-1 to TRBJ2-2; 8 bases map to TRBD2. Trimming removed 3 bases from V and 2 bases from J; junction bases left unmatched: 6. Germline V lookup: CDR1 SGHRS, CDR2 YFSETQ. The CDR3 has 16 amino acids. The CDR3 loop reads CASSSRLAINTGELFF. CDR3 sequence (DNA): TGCGCCAGCAGCTCGAGACTAGCGATAAACACCGGGGAGCTGTTTTTT.

The V gene is TRBV27, the J gene TRBJ2-7; 13 bases map to TRBD2. Germline assignment: CDR1 MNHEY and CDR2 SMNVEV (reference sequence). V dropped 1 base and J dropped 5; count of bases not matched to a gene: 8. The CDR3 loop spans 17 amino acids. The CDR3 region is CASSLFGLAGDFNEQYF. The CDR3, as DNA: TGTGCCAGCAGTTTATTTGGACTAGCGGGAGACTTTAACGAGCAGTACTTC.

The chain couples TRBV27 to TRBJ1-5; 7 bases match TRBD1. CDR1 and CDR2 (germline): MNHEY, SMNVEV (reference sequence). The CDR3 spans 14 residues. V trimming: 5 bases; J trimming: 4 bases; junction bases outside the gene matches: 5. The CDR3 sequence: CASSPTGANQPQHF. The CDR3, as DNA: TGTGCCAGCAGTCCAACAGGGGCTAATCAGCCCCAGCATTTT.

The chain joins TRBV7-8 to TRBJ1-4; no firm D call. The CDR3 consists of 16 residues. V lost 5 bases and J lost 7, with 20 bases in between. Germline CDR1 reads SGHVS; CDR2 reads FQNEAQ. The CDR3 DNA reads as TGTGCCAGCAGCAGACGGCCCGAGGCCCTTCGTGAAAAACTGTTTTTT. It is translated as CASSRRPEALREKLFF.

The chain uses TRBV6-5 and TRBJ1-4; D possibly corresponds to TRBD1 (5 bases). V was shortened by 6 bases and J by 7 bases, with 15 bases between the two germline ends. Looked up from germline, CDR1 is MNHEY and CDR2 is SVGAGI. The CDR3 is 14 residues long. The CDR3 sequence is CASSRGGAGEKLFF. DNA of the CDR3: TGTGCCAGCAGCCGGGGGGGAGCGGGTGAAAAACTGTTTTTT.